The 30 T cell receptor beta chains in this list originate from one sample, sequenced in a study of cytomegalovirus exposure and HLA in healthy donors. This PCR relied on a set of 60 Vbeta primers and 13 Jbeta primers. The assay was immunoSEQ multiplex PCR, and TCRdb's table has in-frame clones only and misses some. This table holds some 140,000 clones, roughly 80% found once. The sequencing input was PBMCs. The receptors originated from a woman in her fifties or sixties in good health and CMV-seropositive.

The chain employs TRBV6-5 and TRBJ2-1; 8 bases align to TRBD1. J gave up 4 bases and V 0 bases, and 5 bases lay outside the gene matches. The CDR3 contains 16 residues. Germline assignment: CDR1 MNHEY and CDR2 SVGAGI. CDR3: CASSYSGQGPYNEQFF. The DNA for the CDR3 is TGTGCCAGCAGTTACTCCGGACAGGGCCCGTACAATGAGCAGTTCTTC.

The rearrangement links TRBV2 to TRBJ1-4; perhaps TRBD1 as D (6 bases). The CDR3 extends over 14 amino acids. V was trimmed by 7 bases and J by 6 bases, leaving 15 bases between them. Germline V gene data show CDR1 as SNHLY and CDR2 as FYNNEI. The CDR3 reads CASTEARGDEKLFF. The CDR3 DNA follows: TGTGCCAGCACGGAGGCCAGGGGTGATGAAAAACTGTTTTTT.

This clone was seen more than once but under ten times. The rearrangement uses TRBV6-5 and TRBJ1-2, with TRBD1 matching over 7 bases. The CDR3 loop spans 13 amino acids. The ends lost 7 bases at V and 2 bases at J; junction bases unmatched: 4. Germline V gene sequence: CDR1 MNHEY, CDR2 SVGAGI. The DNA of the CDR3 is TGTGCCAGCATGACAGGGAGGAACTATGGCTACACCTTC. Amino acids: CASMTGRNYGYTF.

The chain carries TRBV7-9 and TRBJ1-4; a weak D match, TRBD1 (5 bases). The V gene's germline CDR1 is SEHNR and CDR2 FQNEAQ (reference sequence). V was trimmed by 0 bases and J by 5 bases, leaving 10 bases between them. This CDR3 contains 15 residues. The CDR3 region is CASSLALGENEKLFF. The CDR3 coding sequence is TGTGCCAGCAGCTTAGCCCTAGGGGAAAATGAAAAACTGTTTTTT.

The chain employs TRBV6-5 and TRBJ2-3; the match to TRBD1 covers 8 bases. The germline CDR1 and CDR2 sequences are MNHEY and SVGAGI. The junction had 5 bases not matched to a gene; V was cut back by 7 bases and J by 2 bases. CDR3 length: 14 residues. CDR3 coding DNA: TGTGCCAGCACCCGACAGGGGATCACAGATACGCAGTATTTT. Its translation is CASTRQGITDTQYF.

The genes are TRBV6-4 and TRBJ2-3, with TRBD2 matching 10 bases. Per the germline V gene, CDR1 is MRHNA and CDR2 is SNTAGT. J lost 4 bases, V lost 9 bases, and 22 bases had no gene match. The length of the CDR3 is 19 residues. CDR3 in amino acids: CASPDPGERGGSSADTQYF. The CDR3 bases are TGTGCCAGTCCCGACCCTGGAGAGCGGGGGGGTTCATCGGCAGATACGCAGTATTTT.

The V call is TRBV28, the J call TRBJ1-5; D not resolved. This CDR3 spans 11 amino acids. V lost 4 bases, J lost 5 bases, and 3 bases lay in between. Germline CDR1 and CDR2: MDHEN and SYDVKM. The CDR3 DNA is TGTGCCAGCAGTTCCGATCAGCCCCAGCATTTT. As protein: CASSSDQPQHF. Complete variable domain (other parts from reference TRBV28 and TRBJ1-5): DVKVTQSSRYLVKRTGEKVFLECVQDMDHENMFWYRQDPGLGLRLIYFSYDVKMKEKGDIPEGYSVSREKKERFSLILESASTNQTSMYLCASSSDQPQHFGDGTRLSIL.

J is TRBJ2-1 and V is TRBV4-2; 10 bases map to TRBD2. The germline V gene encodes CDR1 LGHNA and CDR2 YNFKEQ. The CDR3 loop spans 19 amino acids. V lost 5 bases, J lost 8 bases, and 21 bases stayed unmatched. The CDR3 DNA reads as TGTGCCAGCAGCAAATATATAAGCGGGGGGGAATCCGTAATCGATGAGCAGTTCTTC. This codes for CASSKYISGGESVIDEQFF.

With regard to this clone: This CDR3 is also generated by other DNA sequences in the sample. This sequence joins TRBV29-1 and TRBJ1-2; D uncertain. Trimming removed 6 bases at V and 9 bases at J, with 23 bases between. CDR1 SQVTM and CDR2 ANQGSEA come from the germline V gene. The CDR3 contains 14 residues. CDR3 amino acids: CSVRTDPRSRSYTF. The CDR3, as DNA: TGCAGCGTAAGGACTGACCCTCGATCTAGGAGCTACACCTTC.

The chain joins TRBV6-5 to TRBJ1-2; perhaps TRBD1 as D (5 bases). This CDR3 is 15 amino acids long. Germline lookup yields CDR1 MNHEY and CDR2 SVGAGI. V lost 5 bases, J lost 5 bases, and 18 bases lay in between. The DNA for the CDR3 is TGTGCCAGCAGTCGATCCCCGGCAGGGTTATATGGCTACACCTTC. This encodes CASSRSPAGLYGYTF.

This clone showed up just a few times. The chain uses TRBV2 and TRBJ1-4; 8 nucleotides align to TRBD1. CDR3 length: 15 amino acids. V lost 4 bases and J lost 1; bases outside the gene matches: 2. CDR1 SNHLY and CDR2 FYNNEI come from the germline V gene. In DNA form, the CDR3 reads TGTGCCAGCAGTGTGGGGACAGGAACTAATGAAAAACTGTTTTTT. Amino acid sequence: CASSVGTGTNEKLFF.

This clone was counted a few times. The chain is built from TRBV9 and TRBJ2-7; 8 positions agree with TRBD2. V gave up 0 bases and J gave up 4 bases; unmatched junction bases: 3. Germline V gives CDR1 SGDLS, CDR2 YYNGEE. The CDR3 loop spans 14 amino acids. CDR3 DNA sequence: TGTGCCAGCAGCGTAGTTGGGACTAGTTACGAGCAGTACTTC. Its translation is CASSVVGTSYEQYF.

The CDR3 nucleotides read TGCGCCAGCAGCTTGGCCGGGGAAGGAGATACGCAGTATTTT. It encodes CASSLAGEGDTQYF. J is TRBJ2-3 and V is TRBV5-1; D perhaps matches TRBD2 (5 bases). The V end lost 0 bases, the J end lost 5 bases, and 10 bases lay between the germline ends. Germline V gene data show CDR1 as SGHRS and CDR2 as YFSETQ. This CDR3 has 14 residues.

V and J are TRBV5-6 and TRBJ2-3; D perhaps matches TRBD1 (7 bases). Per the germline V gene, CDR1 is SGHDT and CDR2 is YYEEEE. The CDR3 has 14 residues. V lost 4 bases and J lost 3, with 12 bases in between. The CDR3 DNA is TGTGCCAGCAGCGCGGGGACAGTGACAGATACGCAGTATTTT. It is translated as CASSAGTVTDTQYF.

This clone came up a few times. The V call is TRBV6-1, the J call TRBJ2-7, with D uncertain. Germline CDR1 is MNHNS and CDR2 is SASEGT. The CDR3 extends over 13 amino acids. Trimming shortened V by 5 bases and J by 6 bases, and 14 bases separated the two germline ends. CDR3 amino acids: CASSSHRVSEQYF. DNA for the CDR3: TGTGCCAGCAGTTCCCACCGGGTGAGCGAGCAGTACTTC.

CDR3 protein: CASSTSGYNEQFF. The CDR3 coding sequence is TGTGCCAGTAGTACTAGCGGCTACAATGAGCAGTTCTTC. V is TRBV19 and J is TRBJ2-1, with 7 bases that match TRBD2. The CDR3 length is 13 residues. V lost 4 bases and J lost 3; bases outside the gene matches: 0. Germline-derived CDR1 and CDR2 are LNHDA and SQIVND (reference sequence).

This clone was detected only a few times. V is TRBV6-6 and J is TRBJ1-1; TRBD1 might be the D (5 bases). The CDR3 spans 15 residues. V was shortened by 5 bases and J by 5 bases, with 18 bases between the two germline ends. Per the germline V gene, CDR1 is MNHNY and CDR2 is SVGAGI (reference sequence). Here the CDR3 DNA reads TGTGCCAGCAGTACTGTTGGGGGGAAGTCAACTGAAGCTTTCTTT. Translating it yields CASSTVGGKSTEAFF.

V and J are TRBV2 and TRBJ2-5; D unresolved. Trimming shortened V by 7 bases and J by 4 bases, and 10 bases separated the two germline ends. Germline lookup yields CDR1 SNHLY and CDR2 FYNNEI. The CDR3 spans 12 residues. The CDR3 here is CASKFGGETQYF. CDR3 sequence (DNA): TGTGCCAGCAAGTTTGGCGGAGAGACCCAGTACTTC.

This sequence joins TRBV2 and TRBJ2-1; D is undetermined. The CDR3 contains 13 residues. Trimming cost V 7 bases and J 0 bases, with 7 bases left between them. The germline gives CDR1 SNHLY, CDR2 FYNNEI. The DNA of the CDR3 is TGTGCCAGCACGTTTTACTCCTACAATGAGCAGTTCTTC. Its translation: CASTFYSYNEQFF.

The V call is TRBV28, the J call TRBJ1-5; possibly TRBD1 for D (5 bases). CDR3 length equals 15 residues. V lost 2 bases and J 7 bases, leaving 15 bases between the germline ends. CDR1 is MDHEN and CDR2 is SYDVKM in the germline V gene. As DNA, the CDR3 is TGTGCCAGCAGTTTAGGGTCAGGGTTTCGGCAGCCCCAGCATTTT. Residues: CASSLGSGFRQPQHF. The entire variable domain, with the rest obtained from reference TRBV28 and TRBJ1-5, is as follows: DVKVTQSSRYLVKRTGEKVFLECVQDMDHENMFWYRQDPGLGLRLIYFSYDVKMKEKGDIPEGYSVSREKKERFSLILESASTNQTSMYLCASSLGSGFRQPQHFGDGTRLSIL.

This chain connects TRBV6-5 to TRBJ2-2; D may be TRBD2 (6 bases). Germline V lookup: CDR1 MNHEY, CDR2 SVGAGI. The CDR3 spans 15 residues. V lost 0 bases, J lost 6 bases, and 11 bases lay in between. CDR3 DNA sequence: TGTGCCAGCAGTTACTCCCCCGGGGGTGCCGGGGAGCTGTTTTTT. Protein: CASSYSPGGAGELFF.

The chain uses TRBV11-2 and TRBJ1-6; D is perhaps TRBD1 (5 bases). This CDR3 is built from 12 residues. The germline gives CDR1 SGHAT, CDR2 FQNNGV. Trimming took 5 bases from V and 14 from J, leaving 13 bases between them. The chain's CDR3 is CASSPSPGSLHF. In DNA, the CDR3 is TGTGCCAGCAGCCCCAGCCCAGGGTCCCTCCACTTT.

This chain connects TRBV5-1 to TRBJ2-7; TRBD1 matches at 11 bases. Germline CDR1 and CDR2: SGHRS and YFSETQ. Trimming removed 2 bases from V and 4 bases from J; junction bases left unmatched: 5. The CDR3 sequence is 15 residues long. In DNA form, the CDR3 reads TGCGCCAGCAGCTTCTCCGGGACAGGGGGATACGAGCAGTACTTC. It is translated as CASSFSGTGGYEQYF.

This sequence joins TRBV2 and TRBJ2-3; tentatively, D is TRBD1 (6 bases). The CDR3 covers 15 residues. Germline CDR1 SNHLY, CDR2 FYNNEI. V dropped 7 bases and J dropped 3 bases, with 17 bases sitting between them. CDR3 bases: TGTGCCAGCACCGTCCAGGGGTTGGCGACAGATACGCAGTATTTT. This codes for CASTVQGLATDTQYF.

The CDR3 sequence is CASSLVAGGRETQYF. CDR3 nucleotides: TGTGCCAGCAGCTTAGTAGCGGGGGGTCGGGAGACCCAGTACTTC. The chain combines TRBV7-9 with TRBJ2-5; TRBD2 matches 10 bases. This CDR3 spans 15 amino acids. With V trimmed by 1 base and J by 5 bases, 4 bases remained unmatched. Germline V gene data show CDR1 as SEHNR and CDR2 as FQNEAQ (reference sequence).

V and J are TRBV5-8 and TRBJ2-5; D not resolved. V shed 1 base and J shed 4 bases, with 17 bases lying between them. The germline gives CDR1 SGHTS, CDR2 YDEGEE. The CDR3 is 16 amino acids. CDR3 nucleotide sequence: TGTGCCAGCAGCTTGTTACGTGGGCAAGGTGGAGAGACCCAGTACTTC. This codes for CASSLLRGQGGETQYF.

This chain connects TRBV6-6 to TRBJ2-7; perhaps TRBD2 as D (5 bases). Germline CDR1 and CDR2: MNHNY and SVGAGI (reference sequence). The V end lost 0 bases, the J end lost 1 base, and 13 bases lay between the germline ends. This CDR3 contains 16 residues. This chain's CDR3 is CASSYSFRGKSYEQYF. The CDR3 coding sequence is TGTGCCAGCAGTTACTCATTTCGAGGGAAATCCTACGAGCAGTACTTC.

The CDR3: CASRGQTEAFF. The DNA for the CDR3 is TGTGCCAGCAGGGGACAAACAGAAGCTTTCTTT. The gene calls are TRBV6-6 and TRBJ1-1, with a weak D call TRBD1 (6 bases). The CDR3 consists of 11 residues. The germline V gene encodes CDR1 MNHNY and CDR2 SVGAGI (reference sequence). The germline V and J ends were trimmed by 6 bases and 8 bases, with 10 bases remaining between them.

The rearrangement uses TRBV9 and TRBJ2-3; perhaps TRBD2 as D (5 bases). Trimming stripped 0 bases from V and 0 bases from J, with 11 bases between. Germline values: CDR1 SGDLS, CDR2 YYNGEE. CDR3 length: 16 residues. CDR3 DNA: TGTGCCAGCAGCGTAGGGGCTAGCCATAGCACAGATACGCAGTATTTT. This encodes CASSVGASHSTDTQYF.

CDR3 sequence: CASSIYGTGGSEKLFF. In DNA, the CDR3 is TGTGCCAGCAGCATTTACGGGACAGGGGGCAGTGAAAAACTGTTTTTT. The chain couples TRBV11-3 to TRBJ1-4; 12 bases are a match to TRBD1. This CDR3 contains 16 residues. Trimming cost V 5 bases and J 7 bases; bases outside gene matches: 8. Per the germline V gene, CDR1 is SGHNT and CDR2 is YENEEA. Filled out from reference TRBV11-3 and TRBJ1-4, the complete variable domain reads EAGVVQSPRYKIIEKKQPVAFWCNPISGHNTLYWYLQNLGQGPELLIRYENEEAVDDSQLPKDRFSAERLKGVDSTLKIQPAELGDSAVYLCASSIYGTGGSEKLFFGSGTQLSVL.